The 22 T cell receptor beta chains listed next were all sequenced from one sample in a study of control samples from healthy donors and cancer patients. Profiling relied on immunoSEQ multiplex PCR, and the TCRdb table lists in-frame clones only, not all of them. Altogether approximately 90,000 clones are present, approximately 86% being singletons, with the ten largest covering around a fifth. What was sequenced was blood. Source of these receptors: a man younger than 45 in good health.

The V call is TRBV27, the J call TRBJ1-1; D is ambiguous. Germline-derived CDR1 and CDR2 are MNHEY and SMNVEV (reference sequence). CDR3 length: 13 amino acids. Trimming shortened V by 5 bases and J by 3 bases, and 10 bases separated the two germline ends. CDR3 region: CASSLSGDTEAFF. The CDR3, as DNA: TGTGCCAGCAGTCTCTCAGGAGACACTGAAGCTTTCTTT.

The V and J genes are TRBV3-1 (or the pseudogene TRBV3-2) and TRBJ1-2; D is undetermined. V lost 5 bases to trimming and J lost 5 bases, with 9 bases between them. From germline, CDR1 is LGHDT and CDR2 YNNKEL (reference sequence). There are 12 residues in the CDR3. The CDR3 nucleotides read TGTGCCAGCAGCATCCAGGAGTATGGCTACACCTTC. It codes for CASSIQEYGYTF.

The chain employs TRBV7-9 and TRBJ1-2; TRBD1 agrees at 8 bases. Per germline, CDR1 SEHNR and CDR2 FQNEAQ (reference sequence). V shed 5 bases and J 4 bases; nucleotides not matched to a gene: 12. CDR3 size: 16 residues. The DNA of the CDR3 is TGTGCCAGCAGCCCCATGGTGGGACAGGTCTTCTATGGCTACACCTTC. This encodes CASSPMVGQVFYGYTF.

J is TRBJ2-3 and V is TRBV11-2; D call uncertain. This CDR3 comprises 15 residues. From germline, CDR1 is SGHAT and CDR2 FQNNGV. Trimming removed 3 bases at V and 0 bases at J, with 10 bases between. CDR3 nucleotide sequence: TGTGCCAGCAGCTTCCTGTCGGCTAGCACAGATACGCAGTATTTT. Amino acids: CASSFLSASTDTQYF.

As regards this clone: Other DNA variants within this sample encode the same CDR3. The chain uses TRBV24-1 and TRBJ1-2; D call uncertain. This CDR3 is built from 12 residues. The V end lost 0 bases, the J end lost 4 bases, and 2 bases lay between the germline ends. The germline V gene has CDR1 KGHDR and CDR2 SFDVKD. CDR3 in amino acids: CATSDLSYGYTF. The DNA of the CDR3 is TGTGCCACCAGTGATTTGTCCTATGGCTACACCTTC.

The rearrangement uses TRBV6-5 and TRBJ1-3; D call uncertain. V lost 10 bases and J lost 4, with 20 bases in between. The CDR3 has 15 residues. Germline CDR1 MNHEY, CDR2 SVGAGI. The DNA of the CDR3 is TGTGCCACCCTGGACCTCCGTCTAGGCGGAAACACCATATATTTT. Translation gives CATLDLRLGGNTIYF.

This chain links TRBV7-9 with TRBJ1-2, with D tentatively TRBD1 (5 bases). The CDR3 length is 14 residues. Germline assignment: CDR1 SEHNR and CDR2 FQNEAQ (reference sequence). V lost 4 bases and J 2 bases, leaving 11 bases between the germline ends. CDR3 DNA: TGTGCCAGCAGCTCAGACGGACAAAACTATGGCTACACCTTC. This translates into CASSSDGQNYGYTF.

This chain links TRBV27 with TRBJ2-2; no firm D call. V lost 5 bases and J 4 bases, leaving 8 bases between the germline ends. Germline CDR1 is MNHEY and CDR2 is SMNVEV (reference sequence). This CDR3 region has 13 residues. The CDR3 protein is CASSPFSTGELFF. In DNA form, the CDR3 reads TGTGCCAGCAGTCCCTTCAGCACCGGGGAGCTGTTTTTT.

The gene calls are TRBV5-1 and TRBJ1-1; D is unclear. Germline assignment: CDR1 SGHRS and CDR2 YFSETQ. The CDR3 extends over 12 amino acids. V was cut by 3 bases and J by 5 bases, with 8 bases left in between. DNA for the CDR3: TGCGCCAGCAGCTATGCACGTACTGAAGCTTTCTTT. This translates into CASSYARTEAFF.

This CDR3 reads CASSFGEWGHQPQHF. The CDR3 DNA reads as TGTGCCAGCAGCTTCGGGGAATGGGGGCATCAGCCCCAGCATTTT. The chain couples TRBV7-8 to TRBJ1-5; tentatively, D is TRBD1 (6 bases). There are 15 residues in the CDR3. Germline lookup yields CDR1 SGHVS and CDR2 FQNEAQ. Between the trimmed V and J ends, which lost 3 bases and 5 bases, there was a span of 14 bases. Combining the CDR3 with reference TRBV7-8 and TRBJ1-5 gives the whole variable domain GAGVSQSPRYKVAKRGQDVALRCDPISGHVSLFWYQQALGQGPEFLTYFQNEAQLDKSGLPSDRFFAERPEGSVSTLKIQRTQQEDSAVYLCASSFGEWGHQPQHFGDGTRLSIL.

The chain has TRBV7-8 and TRBJ2-2; 12 bases match TRBD2. Germline trimming cut 1 base from V and 4 bases from J; bases unmatched to any gene: 10. Germline V lookup: CDR1 SGHVS, CDR2 FQNEAQ. This CDR3 is 19 amino acids long. CDR3 protein: CASSLGVLAGGLVTGELFF. DNA for the CDR3: TGTGCCAGCAGCTTAGGAGTTCTAGCGGGGGGGCTGGTCACCGGGGAGCTGTTTTTT.

The table lists this clone with a few counts. This CDR3 reads CASSQETGWDTQYF. The DNA of the CDR3 is TGTGCCAGCAGCCAAGAGACAGGCTGGGATACGCAGTATTTT. J is TRBJ2-3 and V is TRBV4-2, with D perhaps TRBD1 (6 bases). CDR1 LGHNA and CDR2 YNFKEQ come from the germline V gene. Trimming pared 0 bases from V and 6 bases from J, leaving 10 bases between. The CDR3 runs to 14 residues.

V gene TRBV6-5 combines with J gene TRBJ2-2; possibly TRBD1 for D (6 bases). The CDR3 loop spans 15 amino acids. CDR1 MNHEY and CDR2 SVGAGI come from the germline V gene. The V end lost 0 bases, the J end lost 8 bases, and 13 bases lay between the germline ends. The CDR3 bases are TGTGCCAGCAGTTACTCGAAAGTAACAGGGGGGGAGCTGTTTTTT. The encoded protein is CASSYSKVTGGELFF.

Regarding this clone: The sample holds other DNA sequences that translate to the same CDR3. The rearrangement uses TRBV5-5 and TRBJ2-7, with D perhaps matching TRBD2 (6 bases). V gave up 4 bases and J gave up 3 bases, with 14 bases separating them. CDR3 length equals 14 residues. The germline V gene encodes CDR1 SGHKS and CDR2 YYEKEE (reference sequence). The CDR3, as DNA: TGTGCCAGCAGCCCACGGGGAGGTTACTACGAGCAGTACTTC. It encodes CASSPRGGYYEQYF.

This chain joins TRBV5-1 and TRBJ1-2; D perhaps matches TRBD1 (5 bases). V gave up 0 bases and J gave up 7 bases, with 13 bases separating them. The CDR3 is 14 residues long. Germline lookup yields CDR1 SGHRS and CDR2 YFSETQ. The CDR3 DNA follows: TGCGCCAGCAGCTTGGAGGCAGGGCCGGGTGGCTACACCTTC. This codes for CASSLEAGPGGYTF. Full variable domain (remainder filled in from reference TRBV5-1 and TRBJ1-2): KAGVTQTPRYLIKTRGQQVTLSCSPISGHRSVSWYQQTPGQGLQFLFEYFSETQRNKGNFPGRFSGRQFSNSRSEMNVSTLELGDSALYLCASSLEAGPGGYTFGSGTRLTVV.

Only one count was recorded for this clone. The chain links TRBV30 to TRBJ1-6, with D tentatively TRBD1 (5 bases). Germline V CDR1 and CDR2: GTSNPN, SVGIG (reference sequence). Trimming took off 5 bases at V and 9 bases at J, with 11 bases between the two ends. CDR3 length: 12 residues. The CDR3 loop reads CAWGGDTSPLHF. In DNA, the CDR3 is TGTGCCTGGGGGGGGGATACTTCACCCCTCCACTTT.

The rearrangement uses TRBV7-2 and TRBJ2-1; 9 positions match TRBD1. The CDR3 length is 16 residues. Germline loops: CDR1 SGHTA, CDR2 FQGNSA. V shed 5 bases and J 7 bases; nucleotides not matched to a gene: 12. DNA of the CDR3: TGTGCCAGCAGCCTCCCCATGGGGACAGGGAAAAATGAGCAGTTCTTC. This sequence encodes CASSLPMGTGKNEQFF.

In its sample, this clone was seen once. The CDR3 reads CASSGWAQGYEQYV. CDR3 nucleotide sequence: TGCGCCAGCAGTGGGTGGGCACAGGGGTACGAGCAGTACGTC. The V call is TRBV10-2, the J call TRBJ2-7, with TRBD1 identical over 7 bases. From germline, CDR1 is WSHSY and CDR2 SAAADI. The ends lost 4 bases at V and 4 bases at J; junction bases unmatched: 7. This CDR3 has 14 amino acids.

This clone was seen a few times. V usage is TRBV6-5 and J usage is TRBJ1-3; TRBD1 might be the D (6 bases). CDR3 length: 16 amino acids. Germline V CDR1 and CDR2: MNHEY, SVGAGI. Trimming shortened V by 2 bases and J by 0 bases, and 11 bases separated the two germline ends. The CDR3 here is CASSYPDSSSGNTIYF. In nucleotides, the CDR3 is TGTGCCAGCAGTTACCCGGACAGTAGCTCTGGAAACACCATATATTTT.

The gene calls are TRBV6-5 and TRBJ2-5; D might be TRBD1 (7 bases). The CDR3 is 14 amino acids. V shed 2 bases and J shed 5 bases, with 12 bases lying between them. The germline CDR1 and CDR2 sequences are MNHEY and SVGAGI. The CDR3 loop reads CASSYGAGGETQYF. Written as DNA, the CDR3 is TGTGCCAGCAGTTACGGGGCAGGGGGGGAGACCCAGTACTTC.

The rearrangement links TRBV30 to TRBJ2-3; D is perhaps TRBD1 (5 bases). V was trimmed by 0 bases and J by 6 bases, leaving 7 bases between them. Germline V gene lookup returns CDR1 GTSNPN and CDR2 SVGIG (reference sequence). The CDR3 has 12 amino acids. CDR3 sequence (DNA): TGTGCCTGGAGTGTACACAGGGATACGCAGTATTTT. Amino acid sequence: CAWSVHRDTQYF.

The rearrangement joins TRBV5-1 to TRBJ2-3; D call uncertain. Germline CDR1 and CDR2: SGHRS and YFSETQ. CDR3 length equals 16 residues. V was pared by 0 bases and J by 0 bases, with 11 bases between. The CDR3 spells CASSLVVRPSTDTQYF. CDR3 in DNA: TGCGCCAGCAGCTTGGTGGTACGGCCTAGCACAGATACGCAGTATTTT.